This T cell receptor beta chain was sequenced during a study of blood T cells in healthy people across ages. Concerning this clonotype itself: The antigen remains unidentified.

A sample-barcoded 5' primer and a J-beta primer mix were used in a second PCR of roughly 6 to 11 cycles. TCRdb re-analysed the 5' RACE reads in MiXCR, keeping a single row per CDR3 protein. The sample has approximately 1,000,000 distinct CDR3 sequences; 45% are singletons. Study-wide points: The study found more naive CD4+ cells and higher diversity in long-lived than aged donors. It was not possible, with unsorted PBMCs, to conclusively compare naive and antigen-experienced cells.

The CDR3 contains 15 residues. The V segment lost 1 base and the J segment 8 bases; nucleotides outside the gene matches: 5. Peripheral blood, about 9.4 milliliters per donor, was collected. The rearrangement links TRBV12-3 or TRBV12-4 to TRBJ2-1; TRBD2 matches at 10 bases. The clonotype originates from a woman aged 60-75 years in good health. Sequenced material: blood. The CDR3 nucleotides read TGTGCCAGCAGTTTAGTTAGCGGGAGGACCGATGAGCAGTTCTTC. It specifies CASSLVSGRTDEQFF.